Listed below are T cell receptor beta chains from one sample, sequenced in a study of CD8+ T cells in alopecia areata. The protocol was immunoSEQ multiplex PCR, while the TCRdb copy is restricted to in-frame clones and leaves out a portion. Here the sample spans about 130,000 clones, around 60% being singletons. Sequences were derived from CD4+ T cells sorted from blood, sampled at week 0. These receptors originate from a human donor with alopecia areata. Each CDR3 is given with its conserved first and last residue. The D gene is left open where the match is weak. Not every row has a clone size; where given, it reads once, few, many or a size class.

V gene,D gene,clone size,J gene,CDR3 DNA,CDR3 protein
TRBV30,-,-,TRBJ1-2,TGTGCCTGGAGTGTAAGACCGAATTATGGCTACACCTTC,CAWSVRPNYGYTF
TRBV5-4,-,-,TRBJ2-6,TGTGCCAGCAGCCCCGAGGGCAGGGCTGGGGCCAACGTCCTGACTTTC,CASSPEGRAGANVLTF
TRBV6-6,TRBD2,-,TRBJ2-3,TGTGCCAGCAGTTACGGGCTAGCGGGGATCACAGATACGCAGTATTTT,CASSYGLAGITDTQYF
TRBV7-9,-,-,TRBJ2-3,TGTGCCAGCAGTCCAAGAGCCATCGGTCCGGATGGGGTTTCAGATACGCAGTATTTT,CASSPRAIGPDGVSDTQYF
TRBV2,-,-,TRBJ2-3,TGTGCCAGCAGTGACCCAGATGACACAGATACGCAGTATTTT,CASSDPDDTDTQYF
TRBV5-1,-,-,TRBJ1-1,TGCGCCAGCAGCTTGGGAGACCGTGGCTTACGGGAAGCTTTCTTT,CASSLGDRGLREAFF
TRBV7-9,-,-,TRBJ2-1,TGTGCCAGCAGTTTCGGGGGTAGCGGAGCCTACAATGAGCAGTTCTTC,CASSFGGSGAYNEQFF
TRBV15,TRBD2,-,TRBJ2-1,TGTGCCACCAGCAGAGATGGGTTGGCTAGCGGGACCAATGAGCAGTTCTTC,CATSRDGLASGTNEQFF
TRBV20-1,-,once,TRBJ2-5,TGCAGTGCTAGTTTTCGGACCCAGTACTTC,CSASFRTQYF
TRBV14,-,-,TRBJ1-2,TGTGCCAGCAGCCCGGGGACGGCTAACTATGGCTACACCTTC,CASSPGTANYGYTF
TRBV29-1,-,once,TRBJ1-1,TGCAGCGTGGAGCACGGGATGAACACTGAAGCTTTCTTT,CSVEHGMNTEAFF
TRBV7-2,-,once,TRBJ2-7,TGTGCCAGCAGCCCCCAGAGCTCCTACGAGCAGTACTTC,CASSPQSSYEQYF
TRBV5-1,-,-,TRBJ2-5,TGCGCCAGCAGCTTGTGGCACCCGGTAGGAATCCAAGAGACCCAGTACTTC,CASSLWHPVGIQETQYF
TRBV29-1,TRBD2,few,TRBJ2-5,TGCAGCGTTAGCCAAACCGGGACTAGCGGGAGAACCGGAGAGACCCAGTACTTC,CSVSQTGTSGRTGETQYF
TRBV6-4,-,few,TRBJ1-1,TGTGCCAGCATCTCGAGGGGGTCCACTGAAGCTTTCTTT,CASISRGSTEAFF
TRBV6-5,-,-,TRBJ1-1,TGTGCCAGCAGTTACGACGGTGGTACTGAAGCTTTCTTT,CASSYDGGTEAFF
TRBV27,-,-,TRBJ1-1,TGTGCCAGCAGTCCCTCAGCGATGGTGGACACTGAAGCTTTCTTT,CASSPSAMVDTEAFF
TRBV7-9,-,-,TRBJ1-2,TGTGCCAGCAGCTTAGAGGGTTCCCAGGGAGGCGGCTACACCTTC,CASSLEGSQGGGYTF
TRBV5-6,TRBD1,-,TRBJ1-2,TGTGCCAGCAGCTTGTCAGGGGGGGCCTATGGCTACACCTTC,CASSLSGGAYGYTF
TRBV19,-,-,TRBJ2-5,TGTGCCAGTAGTATATTGAAATCAGAGACCCAGTACTTC,CASSILKSETQYF
TRBV9,TRBD1,-,TRBJ1-2,TGTGCCAGCAGCGTAGAACAGGGGACGACGGGCTACACCTTC,CASSVEQGTTGYTF
TRBV23-1,TRBD1,few,TRBJ2-1,TGCGCCAGCAGTCAATCGGACAGGGCGTTCATCAATGAGCAGTTCTTC,CASSQSDRAFINEQFF
TRBV13,-,-,TRBJ1-1,TGTGCCAGCAGCTTAGGGGGCCTGAACACTGAAGCTTTCTTT,CASSLGGLNTEAFF
TRBV7-9,-,-,TRBJ1-4,TGTGCCAGCAGCCCAGGACAGAGCCGTAATGAAAAACTGTTTTTT,CASSPGQSRNEKLFF
TRBV7-2,-,-,TRBJ2-7,TGTGCCAGCAGCCTCGGCTTGGACTACGAGCAGTACTTC,CASSLGLDYEQYF
TRBV29-1,TRBD2,once,TRBJ2-7,TGCAGCGTTGTTAGCGGGAGAGCTTACGAGCAGTACTTC,CSVVSGRAYEQYF
TRBV9,-,once,TRBJ2-3,TGTGCCAGCAGCGTAGGGGCAGACACAGATACGCAGTATTTT,CASSVGADTDTQYF
TRBV6-1,TRBD1,-,TRBJ2-6,TGTGCCAGCAGTGAAGCGCACCAGGGGGATTCTGGGGCCAACGTCCTGACTTTC,CASSEAHQGDSGANVLTF
TRBV5-4,TRBD1,few,TRBJ2-7,TGTGCCAGCAGCCAGGACAGGGGGTGGACCTACGAGCAGTACTTC,CASSQDRGWTYEQYF
TRBV7-2,TRBD2,few,TRBJ2-3,TGTGCCAGCAGCTTCGAAGGACTAGCGGGAGATCGCCCGGATACGCAGTATTTT,CASSFEGLAGDRPDTQYF
TRBV2,TRBD1,-,TRBJ1-1,TGTGCCAGGGGACAGGGAACTGAAGCTTTCTTT,CARGQGTEAFF
TRBV4-1,-,-,TRBJ2-7,TGCGCCAGCAAATACAGGGTTGGGTCCTACGAGCAGTACTTC,CASKYRVGSYEQYF
TRBV2,-,-,TRBJ2-6,TGTGCCAGCAGTACAACAGGGTACTCTGGGGCCAACGTCCTGACTTTC,CASSTTGYSGANVLTF
TRBV5-1,-,few,TRBJ1-1,TGCGCCAGCAGCTTGGACAGAGGGGACACTGAAGCTTTCTTT,CASSLDRGDTEAFF
TRBV6-6,-,-,TRBJ2-1,TGTGCCAGCAAAGCGGCGGGGACTCGCTACGACAATGAGCAGTTCTTC,CASKAAGTRYDNEQFF
TRBV5-1,-,-,TRBJ1-1,TGCGCCAGCAGCTTGGTGTACAGGGCTAACACTGAAGCTTTCTTT,CASSLVYRANTEAFF
TRBV6-6,-,-,TRBJ2-5,TGTGCCAGCAGTTATTCTGGCCGAGAGACCCAGTACTTC,CASSYSGRETQYF
TRBV5-5,-,-,TRBJ2-1,TGTGCCAGCAGCTTGGACGAGGGGGAGCAGTTCTTC,CASSLDEGEQFF
TRBV6-5,-,-,TRBJ1-2,TGTGCCAGCAGTAAGAGGACGGCCTATGGCTACACCTTC,CASSKRTAYGYTF
TRBV18,TRBD2,-,TRBJ2-1,TGTGCCAGCTCACCTAGCGGGGGAACATACAATGAGCAGTTCTTC,CASSPSGGTYNEQFF
TRBV7-2,TRBD2,-,TRBJ2-1,TGTGCCAGCAGCCAGACTAGCGAGCTGCGTGAGCAGTTCTTC,CASSQTSELREQFF
TRBV7-2,TRBD1,-,TRBJ1-1,TGTGCCAGCAGCTCATCAGGGACAGTGAACACTGAAGCTTTCTTT,CASSSSGTVNTEAFF